This paragraph reports one TCR beta chain. Its matching antigen is unknown. The method was immunoSEQ multiplex PCR; TCRdb's version includes in-frame clones alone and lacks a portion of them. Here the sample spans 35,000 to 50,000 clones, about 88% being singletons. These data come from a study of a mutant IDH1 vaccine in newly diagnosed glioma. Study overall: The start of vaccination came 4-6 weeks after radiotherapy alone, or with temozolomide cycles. Most patients had radiochemotherapy with temozolomide before enrollment; others had one alone.

Germline V gene lookup returns CDR1 SEHNR and CDR2 FQNEAQ (reference sequence). The CDR3 runs to 12 residues. V gave up 1 base and J gave up 10 bases, with 10 bases separating them. As for time point: week 23, last vaccination. The content of each vaccine dose was 300 ug of mutant IDH1 20-mer peptide, and topical imiquimod accompanied it. The V and J genes are TRBV7-9 and TRBJ1-2, with D unclear. The sequenced sample was PBMCs, obtained from a glioma patient whose treatment included an IDH1 peptide vaccine. The sequence derives from a woman between 18 and 29 years old with glioma. Some clones in this sample may be carry-over from other donors' samples. The CDR3 loop is CASSLDGFVYTF. The DNA for the CDR3 is TGTGCCAGCAGCTTAGACGGTTTTGTCTACACCTTC.